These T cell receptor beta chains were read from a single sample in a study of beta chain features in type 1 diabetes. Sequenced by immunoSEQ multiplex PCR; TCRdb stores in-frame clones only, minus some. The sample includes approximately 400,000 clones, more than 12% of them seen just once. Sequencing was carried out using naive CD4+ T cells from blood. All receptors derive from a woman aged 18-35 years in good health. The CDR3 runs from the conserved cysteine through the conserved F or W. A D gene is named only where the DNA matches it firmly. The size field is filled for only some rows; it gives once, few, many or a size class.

CAWSPSTHEQFF | TGTGCCTGGAGTCCCTCGACTCATGAGCAGTTCTTC | . | TRBJ2-1 | few | TRBV30
CASSQVSGLAGETQYF | TGCGCCAGCAGCCAAGTGTCGGGACTAGCAGGCGAGACCCAGTACTTC | TRBD2 | TRBJ2-5 | few | TRBV4-1
CASRGRGKSYEQYF | TGTGCCAGCCGGGGCAGGGGAAAATCCTACGAGCAGTACTTC | . | TRBJ2-7 | . | TRBV5-6
CASSPPSGRATGELFF | TGTGCCAGCAGCCCACCCAGCGGGAGGGCCACCGGGGAGCTGTTTTTT | TRBD2 | TRBJ2-2 | few | TRBV7-2
CAWSRQGNQPQHF | TGTGCCTGGAGTAGACAGGGTAATCAGCCCCAGCATTTT | TRBD1 | TRBJ1-5 | . | TRBV30
CAWNQQGSEETQYF | TGTGCCTGGAACCAACAGGGGAGTGAAGAGACCCAGTACTTC | TRBD1 | TRBJ2-5 | . | TRBV30
CAIRTSGSSPYEQYF | TGTGCCATCAGGACTAGCGGGAGCTCTCCCTACGAGCAGTACTTC | TRBD2 | TRBJ2-7 | . | TRBV10-3
CASSPLSRGGNQPQHF | TGTGCCAGCAGCCCCCTATCTCGAGGCGGCAATCAGCCCCAGCATTTT | . | TRBJ1-5 | few | TRBV7-2
CASSFTGRAKNIQYF | TGTGCCAGCAGTTTCACAGGGCGAGCCAAAAACATTCAGTACTTC | . | TRBJ2-4 | . | TRBV27
CASSAWTGKTSSGANVLTF | TGTGCCAGCAGCGCCTGGACAGGCAAAACTTCCTCTGGGGCCAACGTCCTGACTTTC | TRBD1 | TRBJ2-6 | . | TRBV14
CASSPPQGAGVNEQFF | TGTGCCAGCTCACCACCCCAGGGAGCGGGAGTAAATGAGCAGTTCTTC | TRBD2 | TRBJ2-1 | . | TRBV18
CAWSVPPGHNQPQHF | TGTGCCTGGAGTGTACCCCCAGGACACAATCAGCCCCAGCATTTT | . | TRBJ1-5 | . | TRBV30
CASSLGQGLAKNIQYF | TGTGCCAGCAGCCTTGGACAGGGGCTAGCCAAAAACATTCAGTACTTC | TRBD1 | TRBJ2-4 | . | TRBV7-9
CASSHPTDRSGSTDTQYF | TGTGCCAGCAGCCACCCGACTGACCGTAGCGGGAGCACAGATACGCAGTATTTT | TRBD2 | TRBJ2-3 | few | TRBV4-2
CASSIQGITGYEQYF | TGTGCCAGCTCAATACAGGGAATCACGGGCTACGAGCAGTACTTC | . | TRBJ2-7 | . | TRBV18
CASSLAPFQAFTDTQYF | TGTGCCAGCAGCTTAGCGCCGTTCCAGGCTTTCACAGATACGCAGTATTTT | . | TRBJ2-3 | few | TRBV7-9
CASSLQGMNTEAFF | TGTGCCAGCAGCTTACAGGGGATGAACACTGAAGCTTTCTTT | . | TRBJ1-1 | . | TRBV7-2
CASNLKGQPQHF | TGTGCCAGCAACCTGAAGGGGCAGCCCCAGCATTTT | . | TRBJ1-5 | . | TRBV5-4
CASSRGAGIRWNEQFF | TGTGCCAGCAGCCGGGGGGCAGGGATAAGATGGAATGAGCAGTTCTTC | . | TRBJ2-1 | . | TRBV5-4
CASSLVAESPQETQYF | TGTGCCAGCAGCCTTGTAGCGGAGTCTCCCCAAGAGACCCAGTACTTC | . | TRBJ2-5 | few | TRBV28
CASSYFGTGYGYTF | TGTGCCAGCAGTTACTTTGGGACAGGGTATGGCTACACCTTC | TRBD1 | TRBJ1-2 | . | TRBV6-5
CASSQDWREAQYF | TGTGCCAGCAGCCAAGATTGGAGGGAGGCGCAGTATTTT | . | TRBJ2-3 | few | TRBV4-2
CASSTGTSRLDEFF | TGTGCCAGCAGCACCGGGACTAGCAGGTTAGACGAGTTCTTC | TRBD2 | TRBJ2-1 | . | TRBV6-6
CASSQQGAGETQYF | TGCGCCAGCAGTCAACAGGGGGCGGGAGAGACCCAGTACTTC | TRBD1 | TRBJ2-5 | few | TRBV23-1
CSVVPVDYGYTF | TGCAGCGTTGTACCAGTCGACTATGGCTACACCTTC | . | TRBJ1-2 | . | TRBV29-1
CSVVVTTLGETQYF | TGCAGCGTTGTAGTGACTACACTAGGGGAGACCCAGTACTTC | . | TRBJ2-5 | . | TRBV29-1
CSVRSGPDTQYF | TGCAGCGTGAGAAGCGGACCAGATACGCAGTATTTT | . | TRBJ2-3 | few | TRBV29-1
CASSAGGRAEAFF | TGTGCCAGCAGTGCAGGGGGAAGGGCTGAAGCTTTCTTT | TRBD1 | TRBJ1-1 | few | TRBV25-1
CASSRYRGPGANVLTF | TGTGCCAGCAGTCGTTACAGGGGGCCTGGGGCCAACGTCCTGACTTTC | TRBD1 | TRBJ2-6 | . | TRBV7-2
CASSRAQGETQYF | TGCGCCAGCAGCCGAGCCCAGGGAGAGACCCAGTACTTC | . | TRBJ2-5 | few | TRBV5-1
CASKVEFYEQYF | TGTGCCAGCAAGGTGGAGTTCTACGAGCAGTACTTC | . | TRBJ2-7 | few | TRBV25-1
CASSARLAVNNEQFF | TGTGCCAGCAGCGCCCGACTAGCCGTGAACAATGAGCAGTTCTTC | TRBD2 | TRBJ2-1 | . | TRBV9
CASSLVWQGGYEQFF | TGTGCCAGCAGCTTAGTTTGGCAGGGGGGCTATGAGCAGTTCTTC | . | TRBJ2-1 | . | TRBV7-9
CASSFTSGVAKNIQYF | TGCGCCAGCAGCTTCACTAGCGGGGTAGCCAAAAACATTCAGTACTTC | TRBD2 | TRBJ2-4 | few | TRBV5-1
CASSPVAGLTYEQYF | TGTGCCAGCAGCCCTGTGGCGGGACTGACATACGAGCAGTACTTC | . | TRBJ2-7 | . | TRBV7-9
CASSLSGTGTPTQYF | TGTGCCAGCAGCTTATCCGGGACAGGTACCCCTACGCAGTATTTT | TRBD1 | TRBJ2-3 | . | TRBV7-2
CASSLFPGRDNEQFF | TGTGCCAGCAGCTTATTCCCGGGAAGGGACAATGAGCAGTTCTTC | . | TRBJ2-1 | . | TRBV11-2
CASSFQTTSGTYEQYF | TGTGCCAGCAGCTTTCAAACGACTAGCGGGACCTACGAGCAGTACTTC | TRBD2 | TRBJ2-7 | few | TRBV11-2
CASSKQGAGNQPQHF | TGTGCCAGCAGTAAACAGGGGGCTGGCAATCAGCCCCAGCATTTT | TRBD1 | TRBJ1-5 | . | TRBV28
CASSEAPFSTDTQYF | TGTGCCAGCAGTGAGGCCCCTTTTAGCACAGATACGCAGTATTTT | . | TRBJ2-3 | . | TRBV6-1
CASSSSGGESYGYTF | TGTGCCAGCAGTTCCTCTGGGGGGGAGTCCTATGGCTACACCTTC | . | TRBJ1-2 | . | TRBV6-6
CASSLAGQAFF | TGTGCCAGCAGTTTGGCGGGGCAAGCTTTCTTT | . | TRBJ1-1 | few | TRBV28